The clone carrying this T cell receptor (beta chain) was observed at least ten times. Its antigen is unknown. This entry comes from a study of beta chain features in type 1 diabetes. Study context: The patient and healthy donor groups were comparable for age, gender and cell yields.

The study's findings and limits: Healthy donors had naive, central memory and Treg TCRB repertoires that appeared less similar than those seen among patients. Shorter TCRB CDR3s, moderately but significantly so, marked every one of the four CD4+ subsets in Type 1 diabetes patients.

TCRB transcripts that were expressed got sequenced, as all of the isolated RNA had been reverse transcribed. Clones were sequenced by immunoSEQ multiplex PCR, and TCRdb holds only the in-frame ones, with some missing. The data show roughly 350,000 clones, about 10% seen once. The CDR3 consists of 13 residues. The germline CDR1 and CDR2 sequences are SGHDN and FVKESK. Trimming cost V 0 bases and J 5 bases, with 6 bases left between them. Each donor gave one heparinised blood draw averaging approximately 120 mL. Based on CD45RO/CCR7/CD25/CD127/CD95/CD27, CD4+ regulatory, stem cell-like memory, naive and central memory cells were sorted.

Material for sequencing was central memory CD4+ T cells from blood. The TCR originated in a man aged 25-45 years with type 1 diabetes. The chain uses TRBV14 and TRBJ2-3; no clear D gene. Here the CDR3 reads CASSQDVEDTQYF. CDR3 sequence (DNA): TGTGCCAGCAGCCAAGATGTGGAAGATACGCAGTATTTT.